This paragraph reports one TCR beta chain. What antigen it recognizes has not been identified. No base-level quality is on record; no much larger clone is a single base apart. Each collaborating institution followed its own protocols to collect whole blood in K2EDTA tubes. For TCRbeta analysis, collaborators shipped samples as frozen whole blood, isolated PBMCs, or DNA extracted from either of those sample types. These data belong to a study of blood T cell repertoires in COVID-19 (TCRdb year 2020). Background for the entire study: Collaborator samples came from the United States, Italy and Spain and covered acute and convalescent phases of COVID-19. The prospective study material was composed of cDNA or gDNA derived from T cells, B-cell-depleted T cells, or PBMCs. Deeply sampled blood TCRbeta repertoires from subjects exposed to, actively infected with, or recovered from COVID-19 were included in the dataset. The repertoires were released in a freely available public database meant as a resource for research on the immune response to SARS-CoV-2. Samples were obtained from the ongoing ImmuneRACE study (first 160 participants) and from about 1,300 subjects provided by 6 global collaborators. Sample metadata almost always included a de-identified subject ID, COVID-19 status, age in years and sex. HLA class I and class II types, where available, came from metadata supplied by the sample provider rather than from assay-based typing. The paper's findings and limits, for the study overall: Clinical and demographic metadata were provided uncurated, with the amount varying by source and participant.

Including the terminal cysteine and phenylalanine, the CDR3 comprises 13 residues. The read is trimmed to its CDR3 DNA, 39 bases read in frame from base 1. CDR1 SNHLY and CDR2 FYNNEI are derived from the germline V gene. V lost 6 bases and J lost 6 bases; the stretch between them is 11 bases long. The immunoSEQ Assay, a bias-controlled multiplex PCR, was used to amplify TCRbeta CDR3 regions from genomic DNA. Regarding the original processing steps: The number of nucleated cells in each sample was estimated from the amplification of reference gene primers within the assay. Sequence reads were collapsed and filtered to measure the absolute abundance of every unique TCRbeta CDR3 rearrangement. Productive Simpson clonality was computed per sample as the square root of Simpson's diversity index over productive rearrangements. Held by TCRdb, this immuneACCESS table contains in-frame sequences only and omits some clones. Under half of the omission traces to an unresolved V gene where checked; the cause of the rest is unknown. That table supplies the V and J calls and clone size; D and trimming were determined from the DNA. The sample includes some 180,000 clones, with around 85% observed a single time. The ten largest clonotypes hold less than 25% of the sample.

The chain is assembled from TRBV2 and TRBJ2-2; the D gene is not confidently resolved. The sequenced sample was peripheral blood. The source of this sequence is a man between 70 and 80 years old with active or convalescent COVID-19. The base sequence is TGTGCCAGCAGCTCCTCCCGTGCCGGGGAGCTGTTTTTT. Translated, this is CASSSSRAGELFF.